This TCR beta chain is drawn from a study of sequential checkpoint blockade in melanoma. Overall study: First-line arms were nivolumab then ipilimumab, or the reverse, randomized 1:1. Each arm's sequence ended with maintenance nivolumab.

This clone occurred once. Assay used: immunoSEQ multiplex PCR; TCRdb lists only in-frame clones, some missing. The repertoire holds under 20,000 clones, about 83% seen once, with 36% in the top ten. CDR1 and CDR2 from the germline V gene are LNHDA and SQIVND (reference sequence). This CDR3 region has 14 residues. V gave up 1 base and J gave up 6 bases, with 13 bases separating them. Indicated treatment: randomized to nivolumab then ipilimumab (arm A) or the reverse (arm B). The TCR comes from a human donor with melanoma. The chain recombines TRBV19 with TRBJ2-7; possible D gene TRBD1, 6 bases. Here the sequenced sample was CD8+ T cells sorted from blood (inferred from file names), taken from a patient given nivolumab and ipilimumab in sequence. The CDR3 DNA reads TGTGCCAGTAGTATAGCATTTGTAGGGGGCGAGCAGTACTTC. This gives the protein CASSIAFVGGEQYF.